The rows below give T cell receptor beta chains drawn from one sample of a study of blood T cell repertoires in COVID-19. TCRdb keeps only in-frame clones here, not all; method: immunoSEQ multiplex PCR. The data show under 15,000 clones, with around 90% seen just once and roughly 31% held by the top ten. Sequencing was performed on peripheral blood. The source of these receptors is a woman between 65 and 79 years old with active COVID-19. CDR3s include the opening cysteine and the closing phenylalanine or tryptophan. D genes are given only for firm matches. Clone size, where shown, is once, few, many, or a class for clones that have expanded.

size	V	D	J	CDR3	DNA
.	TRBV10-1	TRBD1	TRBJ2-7	CAVTGTGYTWSYEQYF	TGCGCCGTTACCGGGACAGGGTATACTTGGAGCTACGAGCAGTACTTC
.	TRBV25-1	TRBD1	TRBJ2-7	CASSPSGQGGEQYF	TGTGCCAGCAGCCCCTCCGGACAGGGGGGTGAGCAGTACTTC
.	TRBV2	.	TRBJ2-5	CASSVSGNQETQYF	TGTGCCAGCAGTGTATCAGGAAACCAAGAGACCCAGTACTTC
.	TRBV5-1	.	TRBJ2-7	CASRGSSYEQYF	TGCGCCAGCAGGGGGAGCTCCTACGAGCAGTACTTC
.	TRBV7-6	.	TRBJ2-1	CASSLGGTSYNEQFF	TGTGCCAGCAGCCTTGGCGGGACCTCCTACAATGAGCAGTTCTTC
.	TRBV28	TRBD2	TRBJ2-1	CASSFSGTYNEQFF	TGTGCCAGCAGTTTTAGCGGGACCTACAATGAGCAGTTCTTC
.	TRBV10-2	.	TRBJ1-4	CASSESVDRPATNEKLFF	TGCGCCAGCAGTGAGTCGGTCGACAGACCCGCAACTAATGAAAAACTGTTTTTT
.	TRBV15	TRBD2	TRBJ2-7	CATRAGLAVTYEQYF	TGTGCCACCAGAGCCGGACTAGCGGTAACCTACGAGCAGTACTTC
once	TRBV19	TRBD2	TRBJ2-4	CASSPQREVRNIQYF	TGTGCCAGTAGCCCTCAGCGGGAGGTCCGAAACATTCAGTACTTC
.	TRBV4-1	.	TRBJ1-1	CASSQSGPRAFF	TGCGCCAGCAGCCAATCAGGCCCCCGGGCTTTCTTT
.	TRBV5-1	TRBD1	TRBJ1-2	CASSLGTGLNYGYTF	TGCGCCAGCAGCTTGGGGACAGGGTTGAACTATGGCTACACCTTC
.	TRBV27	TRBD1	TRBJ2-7	CASSLYPPSTRGPSYEQYF	TGTGCCAGCAGTTTATATCCCCCTAGTACAAGGGGGCCCTCCTACGAGCAGTACTTC
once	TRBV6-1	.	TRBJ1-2	CASSESQYGYTF	TGTGCCAGCAGTGAAAGTCAGTACGGCTACACCTTC
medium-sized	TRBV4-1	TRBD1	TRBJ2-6	CASSQEPQGTSSGANVLTF	TGCGCCAGCAGCCAAGAGCCACAGGGGACGAGCTCTGGGGCCAACGTCCTGACTTTC
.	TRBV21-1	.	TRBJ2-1	CASSKVGRPSPTTSGRGDEQFF	TGTGCCAGCAGCAAAGTAGGCCGCCCGTCCCCCACGACTAGCGGGAGAGGGGATGAGCAGTTCTTC
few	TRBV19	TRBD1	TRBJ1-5	CASSARTGSNQPQHF	TGTGCCAGTAGTGCCCGGACAGGGAGCAATCAGCCCCAGCATTTT
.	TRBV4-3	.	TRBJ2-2	CASSRGEPEGELFF	TGCGCCAGCAGCCGGGGGGAACCCGAAGGGGAGCTGTTTTTT
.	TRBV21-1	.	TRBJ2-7	CASSPLAGLSYEQYF	TGTGCCAGCAGCCCACTAGCGGGACTGTCCTACGAGCAGTACTTC
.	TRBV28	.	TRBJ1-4	CASSRGPAANEKLFF	TGTGCCAGCAGCCGTGGGCCAGCAGCTAATGAAAAACTGTTTTTT
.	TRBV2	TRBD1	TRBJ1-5	CASSGLQGANSNQPQHF	TGTGCCAGCAGTGGCCTACAGGGGGCTAATAGCAATCAGCCCCAGCATTTT
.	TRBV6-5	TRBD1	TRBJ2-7	CASSRQGYEQYF	TGTGCCAGCAGTAGACAGGGGTACGAGCAGTACTTC
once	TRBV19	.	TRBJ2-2	CASSPRGTNTGELFF	TGTGCCAGTAGTCCTCGCGGAACGAACACCGGGGAGCTGTTTTTT
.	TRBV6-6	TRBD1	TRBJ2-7	CASRLGQAYEQYF	TGTGCCAGCAGACTGGGACAGGCCTACGAGCAGTACTTC
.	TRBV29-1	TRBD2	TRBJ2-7	CSAPGTSGGPYEQYF	TGCAGCGCCCCGGGGACTAGCGGGGGGCCCTACGAGCAGTACTTC
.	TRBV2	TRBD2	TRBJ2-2	CASSKGTSGSSTGELFF	TGTGCCAGCAGTAAAGGGACTAGCGGGAGTTCCACCGGGGAGCTGTTTTTT
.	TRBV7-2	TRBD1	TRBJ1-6	CASSLWQGAVNSPLHF	TGTGCCAGCAGCTTATGGCAGGGGGCGGTTAATTCACCCCTCCACTTT
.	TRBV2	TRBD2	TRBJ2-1	CASTLAEATYNEQFF	TGTGCCAGCACCCTAGCGGAAGCGACCTACAATGAGCAGTTCTTC
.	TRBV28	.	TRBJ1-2	CASSLIFSPQNYGYTF	TGTGCCAGCAGTTTAATATTCAGTCCCCAAAACTATGGCTACACCTTC
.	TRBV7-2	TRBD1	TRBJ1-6	CASSALTGLNSPLHF	TGTGCCAGCAGCGCACTGACAGGGCTTAATTCACCCCTCCACTTT
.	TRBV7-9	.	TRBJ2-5	CASSFEGRQTQYF	TGTGCCAGCAGCTTTGAGGGTCGGCAGACCCAGTACTTC
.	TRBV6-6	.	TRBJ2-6	CASSYGSSGANVLTF	TGTGCCAGCAGTTACGGGAGCTCTGGGGCCAACGTCCTGACTTTC
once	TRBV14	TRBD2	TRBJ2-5	CASSQGTSWETQYF	TGTGCCAGCAGCCAAGGGACTAGCTGGGAGACCCAGTACTTC
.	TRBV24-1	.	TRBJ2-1	CATSDMSGSYNEQFF	TGTGCCACCAGTGACATGAGCGGTTCCTACAATGAGCAGTTCTTC
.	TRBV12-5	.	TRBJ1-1	CASGLTGRDHWYTEAFF	TGTGCTAGTGGTTTGACAGGGAGGGATCATTGGTACACTGAAGCTTTCTTT
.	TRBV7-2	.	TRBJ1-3	CASSPSGGAGNTIYF	TGTGCCAGCAGCCCCAGCGGGGGTGCTGGAAACACCATATATTTT
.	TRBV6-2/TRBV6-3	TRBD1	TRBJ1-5	CASSSPDREQPQHF	TGTGCCAGCAGTTCACCGGACAGGGAACAGCCCCAGCATTTT
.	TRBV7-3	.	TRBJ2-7	CASSPEEVAYGLRYEQYF	TGTGCCAGCAGCCCAGAAGAGGTGGCCTACGGGTTGAGGTACGAGCAGTACTTC
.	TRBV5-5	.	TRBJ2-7	CASSPTSGTNYEQYF	TGTGCCAGCAGCCCCACATCCGGGACAAATTACGAGCAGTACTTC
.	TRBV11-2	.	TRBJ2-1	CASSLAPVIDEQFF	TGTGCCAGCAGCTTAGCCCCTGTTATAGATGAGCAGTTCTTC
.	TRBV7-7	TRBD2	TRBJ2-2	CASSFTSGRSTGELFF	TGTGCTAGCAGCTTCACTAGCGGGAGAAGTACCGGGGAGCTGTTTTTT
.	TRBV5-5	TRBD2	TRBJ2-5	CASSLRLAGGQETQYF	TGTGCCAGCAGCTTACGACTAGCGGGAGGCCAAGAGACCCAGTACTTC
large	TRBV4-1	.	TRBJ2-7	CASSQHPGYEQYF	TGCGCCAGCAGCCAACACCCGGGGTACGAGCAGTACTTC
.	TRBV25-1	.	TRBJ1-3	CASSSNSYSGNTIYF	TGTGCCAGCAGTTCGAACTCTTACTCTGGAAACACCATATATTTT
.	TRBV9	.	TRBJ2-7	CASSVGDTLSYEQYF	TGTGCCAGCAGCGTAGGGGACACCCTCTCCTACGAGCAGTACTTC
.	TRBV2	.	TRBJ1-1	CASSAGPGYTEAFF	TGTGCCAGCAGTGCAGGACCAGGGTACACTGAAGCTTTCTTT
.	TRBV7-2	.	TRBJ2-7	CASSLLGGASYEQYF	TGTGCCAGCAGCCTCCTTGGCGGGGCCTCCTACGAGCAGTACTTC
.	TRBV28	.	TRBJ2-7	CASSLENPYEQYF	TGTGCCAGCAGTTTAGAGAACCCCTACGAGCAGTACTTC
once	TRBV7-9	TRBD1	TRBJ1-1	CASSSRQGMNTEAFF	TGTGCCAGCAGCTCCCGACAGGGAATGAACACTGAAGCTTTCTTT
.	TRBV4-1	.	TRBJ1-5	CASSHLSGEGNQPQHF	TGCGCCAGCAGCCACCTCAGTGGAGAAGGTAATCAGCCCCAGCATTTT
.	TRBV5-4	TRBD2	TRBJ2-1	CASSSKRDSYNEQFF	TGTGCCAGCAGCTCGAAGCGGGACTCCTACAATGAGCAGTTCTTC
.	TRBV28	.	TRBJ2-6	CASTLASPGANVLTF	TGTGCCAGCACTCTCGCGAGCCCTGGGGCCAACGTCCTGACTTTC
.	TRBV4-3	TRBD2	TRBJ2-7	CASSQDWATSGRVGGSYEQYF	TGCGCCAGCAGCCAAGATTGGGCGACTAGCGGGAGGGTGGGGGGCTCCTACGAGCAGTACTTC
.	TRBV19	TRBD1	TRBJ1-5	CASIGDRAYNQPQHF	TGTGCCAGTATAGGCGACAGGGCTTACAATCAGCCCCAGCATTTT